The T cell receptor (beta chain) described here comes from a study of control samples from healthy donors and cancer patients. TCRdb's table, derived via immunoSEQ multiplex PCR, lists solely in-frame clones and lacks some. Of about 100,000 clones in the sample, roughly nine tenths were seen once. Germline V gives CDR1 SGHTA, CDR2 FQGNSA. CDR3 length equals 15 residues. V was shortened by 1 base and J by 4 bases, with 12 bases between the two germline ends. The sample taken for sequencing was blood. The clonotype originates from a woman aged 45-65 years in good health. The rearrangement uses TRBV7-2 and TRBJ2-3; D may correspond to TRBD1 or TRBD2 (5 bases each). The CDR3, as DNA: TGTGCCAGCAGCTTAGAGGGGACCCTGGCAGATACGCAGTATTTT. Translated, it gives CASSLEGTLADTQYF.